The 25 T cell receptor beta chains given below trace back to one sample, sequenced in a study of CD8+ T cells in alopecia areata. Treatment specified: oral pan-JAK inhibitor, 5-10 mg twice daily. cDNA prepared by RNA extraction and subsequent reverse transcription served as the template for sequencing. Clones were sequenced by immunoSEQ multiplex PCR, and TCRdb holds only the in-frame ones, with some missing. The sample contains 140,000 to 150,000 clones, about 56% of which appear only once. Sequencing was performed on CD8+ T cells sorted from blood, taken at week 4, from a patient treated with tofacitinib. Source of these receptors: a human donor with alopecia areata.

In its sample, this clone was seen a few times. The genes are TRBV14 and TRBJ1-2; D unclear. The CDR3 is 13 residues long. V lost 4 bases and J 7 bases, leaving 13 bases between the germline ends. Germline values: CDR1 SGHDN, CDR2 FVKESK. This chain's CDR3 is CASSLEHSFGYTF. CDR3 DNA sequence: TGTGCCAGCAGCCTCGAACACAGCTTTGGCTACACCTTC.

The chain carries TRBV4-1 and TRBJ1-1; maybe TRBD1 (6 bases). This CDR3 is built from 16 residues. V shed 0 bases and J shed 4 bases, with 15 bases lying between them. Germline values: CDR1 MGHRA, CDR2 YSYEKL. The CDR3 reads CASSQEVGGGGTEAFF. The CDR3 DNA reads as TGCGCCAGCAGCCAAGAGGTGGGGGGCGGAGGCACTGAAGCTTTCTTT.

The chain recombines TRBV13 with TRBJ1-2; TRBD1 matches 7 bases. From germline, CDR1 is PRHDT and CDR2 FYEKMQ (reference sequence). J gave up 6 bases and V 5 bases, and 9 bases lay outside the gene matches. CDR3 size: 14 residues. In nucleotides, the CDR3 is TGTGCCAGCAGCCGAGACAGGGCGGCGGATGGCTACACCTTC. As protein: CASSRDRAADGYTF.

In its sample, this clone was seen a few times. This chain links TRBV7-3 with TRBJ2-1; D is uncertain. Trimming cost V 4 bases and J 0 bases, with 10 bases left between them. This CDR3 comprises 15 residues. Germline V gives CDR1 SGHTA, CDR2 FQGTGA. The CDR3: CASSSLSSSYNEQFF. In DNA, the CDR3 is TGTGCCAGCAGCTCCCTTTCGAGCTCCTACAATGAGCAGTTCTTC.

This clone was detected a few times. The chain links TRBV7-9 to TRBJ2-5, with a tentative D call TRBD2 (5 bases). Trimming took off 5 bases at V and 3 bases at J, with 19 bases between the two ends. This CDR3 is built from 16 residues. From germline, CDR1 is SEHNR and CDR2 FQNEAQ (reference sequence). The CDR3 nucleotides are TGTGCCAGCAGCACCAGACTCTCGGGGTCGAAAGAGACCCAGTACTTC. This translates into CASSTRLSGSKETQYF.

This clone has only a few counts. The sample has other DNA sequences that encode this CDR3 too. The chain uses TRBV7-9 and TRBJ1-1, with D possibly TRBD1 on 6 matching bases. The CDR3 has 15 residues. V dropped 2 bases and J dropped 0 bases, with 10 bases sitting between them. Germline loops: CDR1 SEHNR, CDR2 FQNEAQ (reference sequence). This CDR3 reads CASSLNQGMNTEAFF. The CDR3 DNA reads TGTGCCAGCAGCTTAAACCAGGGGATGAACACTGAAGCTTTCTTT.

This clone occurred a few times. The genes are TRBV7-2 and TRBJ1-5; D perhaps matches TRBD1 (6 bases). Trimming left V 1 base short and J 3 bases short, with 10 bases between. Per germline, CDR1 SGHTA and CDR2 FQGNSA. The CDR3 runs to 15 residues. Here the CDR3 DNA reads TGTGCCAGCAGCTTAGGGACAGTTCTCAATCAGCCCCAGCATTTT. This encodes CASSLGTVLNQPQHF.

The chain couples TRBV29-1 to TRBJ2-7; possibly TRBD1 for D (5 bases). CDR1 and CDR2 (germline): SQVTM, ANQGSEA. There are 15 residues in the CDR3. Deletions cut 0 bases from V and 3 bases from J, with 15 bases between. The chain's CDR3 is CSVEDPQGGYYEQYF. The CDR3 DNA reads TGCAGCGTTGAAGATCCCCAGGGCGGATACTACGAGCAGTACTTC.

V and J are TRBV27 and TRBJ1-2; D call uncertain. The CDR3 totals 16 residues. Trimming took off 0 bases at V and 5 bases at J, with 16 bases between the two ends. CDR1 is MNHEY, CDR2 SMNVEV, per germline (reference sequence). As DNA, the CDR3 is TGTGCCAGCAGTTTATCGAGGTCGACGAACGAATATGGCTACACCTTC. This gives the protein CASSLSRSTNEYGYTF.

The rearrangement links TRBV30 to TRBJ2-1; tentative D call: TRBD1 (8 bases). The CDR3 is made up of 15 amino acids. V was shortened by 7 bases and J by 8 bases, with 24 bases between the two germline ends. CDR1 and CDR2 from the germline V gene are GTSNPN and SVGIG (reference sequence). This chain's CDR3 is CAYELRTGGVYEQFF. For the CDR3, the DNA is TGTGCCTACGAGTTGCGTACAGGGGGGGTCTATGAGCAGTTCTTC.

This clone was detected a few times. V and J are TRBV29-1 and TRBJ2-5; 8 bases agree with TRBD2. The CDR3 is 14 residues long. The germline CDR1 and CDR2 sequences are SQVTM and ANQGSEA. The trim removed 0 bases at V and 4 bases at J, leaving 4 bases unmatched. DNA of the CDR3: TGCAGCGTTGAAGATCGGGGGGGGCTAGAGACCCAGTACTTC. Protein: CSVEDRGGLETQYF.

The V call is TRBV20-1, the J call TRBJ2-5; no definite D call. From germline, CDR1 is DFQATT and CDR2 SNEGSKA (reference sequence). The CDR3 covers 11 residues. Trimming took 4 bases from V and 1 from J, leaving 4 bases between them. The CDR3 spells CSAIPQETQYF. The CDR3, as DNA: TGCAGTGCTATACCCCAAGAGACCCAGTACTTC.

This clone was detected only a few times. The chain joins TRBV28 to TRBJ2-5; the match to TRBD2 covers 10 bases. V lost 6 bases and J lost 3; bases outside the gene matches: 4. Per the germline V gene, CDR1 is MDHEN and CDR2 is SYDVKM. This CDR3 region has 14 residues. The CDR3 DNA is TGTGCCAGCAGCCTTCTAGCGGGGGAAGAGACCCAGTACTTC. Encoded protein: CASSLLAGEETQYF.

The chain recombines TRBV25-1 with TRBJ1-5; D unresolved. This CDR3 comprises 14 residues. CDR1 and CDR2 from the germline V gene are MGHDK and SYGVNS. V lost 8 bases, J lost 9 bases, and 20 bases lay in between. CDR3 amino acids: CASADGEASAPQHF. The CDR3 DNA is TGTGCCAGCGCCGACGGGGAGGCCTCGGCGCCCCAGCATTTT.

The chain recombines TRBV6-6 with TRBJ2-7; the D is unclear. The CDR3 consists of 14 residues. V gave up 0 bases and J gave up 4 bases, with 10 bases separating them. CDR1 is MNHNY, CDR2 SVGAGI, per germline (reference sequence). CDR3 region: CASSYSAEAYEQYF. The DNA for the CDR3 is TGTGCCAGCAGTTACTCAGCCGAAGCTTACGAGCAGTACTTC.

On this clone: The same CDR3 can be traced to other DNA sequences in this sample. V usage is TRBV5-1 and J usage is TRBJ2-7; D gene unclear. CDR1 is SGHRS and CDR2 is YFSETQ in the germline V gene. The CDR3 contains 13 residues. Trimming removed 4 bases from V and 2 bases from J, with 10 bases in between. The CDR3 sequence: CASSLRSTYEQYF. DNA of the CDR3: TGCGCCAGCAGCCTCAGGAGTACCTACGAGCAGTACTTC.

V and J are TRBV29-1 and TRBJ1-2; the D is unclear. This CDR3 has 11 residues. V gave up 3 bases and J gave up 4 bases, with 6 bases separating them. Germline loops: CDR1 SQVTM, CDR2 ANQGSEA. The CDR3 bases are TGCAGCGTTGATTATTTCTATGGCTACACCTTC. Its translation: CSVDYFYGYTF. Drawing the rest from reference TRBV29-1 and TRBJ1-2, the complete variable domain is SAVISQKPSRDICQRGTSLTIQCQVDSQVTMMFWYRQQPGQSLTLIATANQGSEATYESGFVIDKFPISRPNLTFSTLTVSNMSPEDSSIYLCSVDYFYGYTFGSGTRLTVV.

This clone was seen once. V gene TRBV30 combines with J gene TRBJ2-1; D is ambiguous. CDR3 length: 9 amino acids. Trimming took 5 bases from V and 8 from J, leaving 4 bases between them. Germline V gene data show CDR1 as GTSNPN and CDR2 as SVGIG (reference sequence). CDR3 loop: CAWGHEQFF. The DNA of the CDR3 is TGTGCCTGGGGGCATGAGCAGTTCTTC.

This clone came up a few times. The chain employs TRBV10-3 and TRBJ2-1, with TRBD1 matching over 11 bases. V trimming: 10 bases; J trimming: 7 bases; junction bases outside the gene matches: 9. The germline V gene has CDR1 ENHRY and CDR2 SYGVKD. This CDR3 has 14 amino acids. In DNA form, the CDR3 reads TGTGCCAGCGATCCTGGGACAGGGGGAAATGAGCAGTTCTTC. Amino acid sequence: CASDPGTGGNEQFF.

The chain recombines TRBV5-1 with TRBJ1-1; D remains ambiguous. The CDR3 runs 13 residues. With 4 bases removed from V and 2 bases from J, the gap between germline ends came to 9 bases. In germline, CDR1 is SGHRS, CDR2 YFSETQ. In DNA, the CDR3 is TGCGCCAGCAGCCCCCGGGCCAACACTGAAGCTTTCTTT. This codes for CASSPRANTEAFF.

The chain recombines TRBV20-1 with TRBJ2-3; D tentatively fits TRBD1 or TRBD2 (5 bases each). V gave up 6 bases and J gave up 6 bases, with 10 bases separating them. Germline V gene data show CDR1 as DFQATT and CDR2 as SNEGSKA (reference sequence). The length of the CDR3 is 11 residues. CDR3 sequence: CSAGELDTQYF. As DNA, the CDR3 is TGCAGTGCGGGGGAACTGGATACGCAGTATTTT.

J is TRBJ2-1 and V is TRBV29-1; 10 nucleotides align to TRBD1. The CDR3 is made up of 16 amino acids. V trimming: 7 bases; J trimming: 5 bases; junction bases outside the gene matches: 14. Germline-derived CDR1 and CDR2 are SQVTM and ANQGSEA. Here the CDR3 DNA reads TGCAGCGGACGATCATGGGGACAGGGGATGGACAATGAGCAGTTCTTC. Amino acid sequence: CSGRSWGQGMDNEQFF.

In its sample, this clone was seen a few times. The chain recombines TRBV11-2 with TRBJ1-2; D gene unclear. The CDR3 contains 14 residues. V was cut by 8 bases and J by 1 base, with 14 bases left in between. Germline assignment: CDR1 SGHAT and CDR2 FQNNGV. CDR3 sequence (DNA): TGTGCCAGCTCTCAAGCCGATCTTAACTATGGCTACACCTTC. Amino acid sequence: CASSQADLNYGYTF. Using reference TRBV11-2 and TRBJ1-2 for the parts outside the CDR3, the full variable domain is EAGVAQSPRYKIIEKRQSVAFWCNPISGHATLYWYQQILGQGPKLLIQFQNNGVVDDSQLPKDRFSAERLKGVDSTLKIQPAKLEDSAVYLCASSQADLNYGYTFGSGTRLTVV.

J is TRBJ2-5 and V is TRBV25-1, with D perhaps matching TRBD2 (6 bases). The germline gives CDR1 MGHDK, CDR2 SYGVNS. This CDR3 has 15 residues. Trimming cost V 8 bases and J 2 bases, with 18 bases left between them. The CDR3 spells CASYLSGAGQETQYF. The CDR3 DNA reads TGTGCCAGCTACCTCTCTGGGGCGGGGCAAGAGACCCAGTACTTC.

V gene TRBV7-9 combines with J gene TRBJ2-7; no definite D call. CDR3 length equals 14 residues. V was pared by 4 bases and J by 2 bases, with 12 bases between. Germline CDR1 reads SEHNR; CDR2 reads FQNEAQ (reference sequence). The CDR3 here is CASSSPDGAYEQYF. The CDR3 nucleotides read TGTGCCAGCAGCTCTCCTGACGGAGCCTACGAGCAGTACTTC.